These 26 T cell receptor beta chains were sequenced from one sample in a study of cytotoxic CD8 clonotypes in ibrutinib-treated CLL. Repertoires were generated with immunoSEQ multiplex PCR, while TCRdb's copy carries only in-frame clones and drops some. In the table there are roughly 250,000 clones, under 80% of which are singletons. Sequenced material: PBMCs, taken after 24 months of ibrutinib treatment. These receptors came from a human donor with chronic lymphocytic leukemia.

The chain joins TRBV6-5 to TRBJ2-3; D possibly corresponds to TRBD2 (6 bases). The CDR3 runs to 15 residues. Trimming stripped 5 bases from V and 2 bases from J, with 14 bases between. Germline V CDR1 and CDR2: MNHEY, SVGAGI. The CDR3 coding sequence is TGTGCCAGCAGTCGACACTTAGCGGACACAGATACGCAGTATTTT. Translating it yields CASSRHLADTDTQYF.

This clone was seen a handful of times. The chain recombines TRBV5-1 with TRBJ1-2; D gene uncertain. V was pared by 0 bases and J by 2 bases, with 8 bases between. The CDR3 runs 14 residues. Germline V gene lookup returns CDR1 SGHRS and CDR2 YFSETQ. The DNA for the CDR3 is TGCGCCAGCAGCTTGGTCGGGCAGAACTATGGCTACACCTTC. Translating it yields CASSLVGQNYGYTF.

The chain uses TRBV5-6 and TRBJ2-7; weak D call: TRBD2 (6 bases). V was clipped by 2 bases and J by 3 bases, with 12 bases between them. Germline V gene lookup returns CDR1 SGHDT and CDR2 YYEEEE. The CDR3 consists of 14 residues. The CDR3 nucleotides read TGTGCCAGCAGCTTCCGGGACTCGCACTACGAGCAGTACTTC. Protein sequence: CASSFRDSHYEQYF.

This clone has just a few counts. The J gene is TRBJ2-5, the V gene TRBV6-5; tentative D call: TRBD2 (5 bases). This CDR3 is built from 14 residues. V lost 4 bases, J lost 5 bases, and 14 bases lay in between. Germline V CDR1 and CDR2: MNHEY, SVGAGI. CDR3 nucleotides: TGTGCCAGCAGTTTAGCGCCCTCGGCCGAGACCCAGTACTTC. The encoded protein is CASSLAPSAETQYF.

This rearrangement joins TRBV23-1 to TRBJ1-5, with D possibly TRBD1 on 6 matching bases. TRBV23-1 is reported as an ORF; its role is uncertain. V gave up 9 bases and J gave up 0 bases, with 15 bases separating them. The CDR3 totals 15 residues. The CDR3 DNA is TGCGCCAGTAGGCCAGGGGTCTATAGCAATCAGCCCCAGCATTTT. Its protein is CASRPGVYSNQPQHF.

The V and J genes are TRBV6-6 and TRBJ1-1; perhaps TRBD1 as D (6 bases). CDR3 length: 13 residues. The germline V gene has CDR1 MNHNY and CDR2 SVGAGI (reference sequence). V lost 5 bases, J lost 2 bases, and 9 bases lay in between. CDR3 sequence reads: CASSHRENTEAFF. In nucleotides, the CDR3 is TGTGCCAGCAGTCACAGGGAAAACACTGAAGCTTTCTTT.

The chain uses TRBV18 and TRBJ1-1; 12 bases line up with TRBD1. This CDR3 region has 16 residues. Looked up from germline, CDR1 is KGHSH and CDR2 is LQKENI. The V and J ends lost 3 bases and 5 bases, in that order; junction bases with no gene match: 7. CDR3 amino acids: CASSPGTGGEKTEAFF. CDR3 in DNA: TGTGCCAGCTCACCCGGGACAGGGGGCGAAAAAACTGAAGCTTTCTTT.

The CDR3 is CASSQGRTSGVSYEQYF. The CDR3 DNA follows: TGTGCCAGCAGCCAAGGTCGGACTAGCGGGGTCTCCTACGAGCAGTACTTC. This sequence joins TRBV4-2 and TRBJ2-7, with 12 bases matching TRBD2. Looked up from germline, CDR1 is LGHNA and CDR2 is YNFKEQ. The ends lost 1 base at V and 0 bases at J; junction bases unmatched: 4. This CDR3 is built from 17 residues.

The chain uses TRBV28 and TRBJ2-3; perhaps TRBD1 as D (5 bases). CDR1 is MDHEN and CDR2 is SYDVKM in the germline V gene. Trimming shortened V by 2 bases and J by 4 bases, and 10 bases separated the two germline ends. The CDR3 runs 14 residues. CDR3 in DNA: TGTGCCAGCAGTTTAGTAGGGGTCGCAGATACGCAGTATTTT. Its protein is CASSLVGVADTQYF. Based on the CDR3 plus reference TRBV28 and TRBJ2-3, the full variable domain is DVKVTQSSRYLVKRTGEKVFLECVQDMDHENMFWYRQDPGLGLRLIYFSYDVKMKEKGDIPEGYSVSREKKERFSLILESASTNQTSMYLCASSLVGVADTQYFGPGTRLTVL.

V and J are TRBV19 and TRBJ2-1; possibly TRBD1 for D (6 bases). CDR1 is LNHDA, CDR2 SQIVND, per germline (reference sequence). The CDR3 runs 15 residues. The V and J ends lost 5 bases and 7 bases respectively, with 18 bases between them. CDR3 DNA: TGTGCCAGTAGTTCACAACAGGGACGTCTAAATGAGCAGTTCTTC. Amino acid sequence: CASSSQQGRLNEQFF.

The chain joins TRBV7-2 to TRBJ2-1; D not certain. The V and J ends lost 4 bases and 8 bases respectively, with 12 bases between them. Germline CDR1 SGHTA, CDR2 FQGNSA. CDR3 length: 13 amino acids. CDR3 loop: CASSYLLGYEQFF. The CDR3 bases are TGTGCCAGCAGCTACCTCTTGGGTTATGAGCAGTTCTTC. The full variable domain, its missing parts supplied by reference TRBV7-2 and TRBJ2-1, is GAGVSQSPSNKVTEKGKDVELRCDPISGHTALYWYRQSLGQGLEFLIYFQGNSAPDKSGLPSDRFSAERTGGSVSTLTIQRTQQEDSAVYLCASSYLLGYEQFFGPGTRLTVL.

The chain joins TRBV29-1 to TRBJ2-1; 13 bases match TRBD2. There are 19 residues in the CDR3. Germline trimming cut 2 bases from V and 4 bases from J; bases unmatched to any gene: 14. Germline V CDR1 and CDR2: SQVTM, ANQGSEA. The CDR3 loop reads CSVERGLAGAGPLYNEQFF. The CDR3 nucleotides read TGCAGCGTTGAAAGAGGACTAGCGGGAGCCGGGCCCCTTTACAATGAGCAGTTCTTC.

J is TRBJ1-2 and V is TRBV15; D gene uncertain. V shed 3 bases and J shed 8 bases, with 10 bases lying between them. CDR3 length: 12 amino acids. Germline CDR1 reads LNHNV; CDR2 reads YYDKDF (reference sequence). The CDR3, as DNA: TGTGCCACCAGCAGCGTTGACTTCGGCTACACCTTC. It codes for CATSSVDFGYTF.

This clone was observed once. J is TRBJ1-4 and V is TRBV9, with no clear D. From germline, CDR1 is SGDLS and CDR2 YYNGEE. CDR3 size: 15 residues. V lost 3 bases to trimming and J lost 0 bases, with 9 bases between them. The chain's CDR3 is CASSGYSSTNEKLFF. As DNA, the CDR3 is TGTGCCAGCAGCGGTTACAGCTCAACTAATGAAAAACTGTTTTTT.

This clone was seen more than once but under ten times. This chain uses TRBV5-5 with TRBJ2-2; D gene unclear. Germline loops: CDR1 SGHKS, CDR2 YYEKEE (reference sequence). The CDR3 consists of 11 residues. V was trimmed by 3 bases and J by 5 bases, leaving 2 bases between them. Here the CDR3 reads CASSSTGELFF. CDR3 sequence (DNA): TGTGCCAGCAGCTCGACCGGGGAGCTGTTTTTT.

CDR3 sequence: CASSQQGPDTQYF. The CDR3 bases are TGTGCCAGTAGTCAACAGGGGCCAGATACGCAGTATTTT. This chain links TRBV19 with TRBJ2-3, with 7 bases aligning to TRBD1. The junction had 3 bases not matched to a gene; V was cut back by 5 bases and J by 4 bases. This CDR3 has 13 amino acids. Germline CDR1 is LNHDA and CDR2 is SQIVND (reference sequence).

V gene TRBV2 combines with J gene TRBJ1-2, with unresolved D. The germline CDR1 and CDR2 sequences are SNHLY and FYNNEI. V gave up 4 bases and J gave up 4 bases, with 10 bases separating them. The CDR3 has 13 amino acids. The CDR3 here is CASSVNMAYGYTF. The CDR3 DNA is TGTGCCAGCAGTGTAAACATGGCCTATGGCTACACCTTC.

This clone was seen a few times. The gene calls are TRBV28 and TRBJ2-7; D could derive from TRBD1 or TRBD2 (5 bases each). This CDR3 has 13 residues. Trimming removed 8 bases at V and 2 bases at J, with 13 bases between. Germline CDR1 is MDHEN and CDR2 is SYDVKM. The CDR3 loop reads CASGGGSAYEQYF. Here the CDR3 DNA reads TGTGCCAGCGGGGGTGGTTCGGCCTACGAGCAGTACTTC.

Points on this clone: Given a much more abundant clone one base away, this may be a read error. Within the sample, other DNA sequences also encode this same CDR3. The gene calls are TRBV14 and TRBJ2-7; D not resolved. The CDR3 spans 11 residues. The germline gives CDR1 SGHDN, CDR2 FVKESK. Trimming removed 1 base at V and 3 bases at J, with 1 base between. CDR3 region: CASSQGYEQYF. Written as DNA, the CDR3 is TGTGCCAGCAGCCAAGGCTACGAGCAGTACTTC.

The V and J genes are TRBV6-1 and TRBJ1-5; D gene unclear. Per germline, CDR1 MNHNS and CDR2 SASEGT. Trimming stripped 0 bases from V and 4 bases from J, with 7 bases between. The CDR3 is made up of 14 amino acids. The CDR3 loop is CASSEARQNQPQHF. Here the CDR3 DNA reads TGTGCCAGCAGTGAAGCCCGCCAAAATCAGCCCCAGCATTTT.

The chain links TRBV10-2 to TRBJ1-1; D is unresolved. Between the trimmed V and J ends, which lost 7 bases and 1 base, there was a span of 7 bases. Germline CDR1 reads WSHSY; CDR2 reads SAAADI. This CDR3 is built from 12 residues. DNA for the CDR3: TGCGCCAGCAACCCGGGGAACACTGAAGCTTTCTTT. Translating gives CASNPGNTEAFF.

This sequence joins TRBV15 and TRBJ1-4; 7 bases align to TRBD1. CDR3 length: 17 residues. With V trimmed by 1 base and J by 4 bases, 9 bases remained unmatched. CDR1 is LNHNV, CDR2 YYDKDF, per germline (reference sequence). CDR3 residues: CATSRAPPGQLNEKLFF. The CDR3 DNA follows: TGTGCCACCAGCAGAGCCCCTCCGGGACAGCTTAATGAAAAACTGTTTTTT.

The chain joins TRBV28 to TRBJ2-4; 9 nucleotides line up with TRBD1. This CDR3 has 15 amino acids. Losses at the gene ends were 1 base for V and 8 bases for J; bases not matched to a gene: 6. Germline loops: CDR1 MDHEN, CDR2 SYDVKM. The CDR3 DNA reads as TGTGCCAGCAGTTTATCCGGGACAGGGATGGACATTCAGTACTTC. Translation: CASSLSGTGMDIQYF.

This clone was seen once. This chain links TRBV28 with TRBJ2-1, with TRBD2 matching over 11 bases. Germline CDR1 is MDHEN and CDR2 is SYDVKM. V dropped 5 bases and J dropped 4; count of bases not matched to a gene: 1. The CDR3 is 14 amino acids. The CDR3 here is CASSRTSGYNEQFF. The CDR3, as DNA: TGTGCCAGCAGTCGGACTAGCGGGTACAATGAGCAGTTCTTC.

V and J are TRBV30 and TRBJ1-5; tentative D call: TRBD1 (5 bases). CDR1 and CDR2 from the germline V gene are GTSNPN and SVGIG (reference sequence). Between the trimmed V and J ends, which lost 4 bases and 7 bases, there was a span of 14 bases. The CDR3 covers 13 residues. CDR3 nucleotides: TGTGCCTGGAATCCCTCGGGGGGGCAGCCCCAGCATTTT. Amino acids: CAWNPSGGQPQHF. The whole variable domain, remainder taken from reference TRBV30 and TRBJ1-5, is SQTIHQWPATLVQPVGSPLSLECTVEGTSNPNLYWYRQAAGRGLQLLFYSVGIGQISSEVPQNLSASRPQDRQFILSSKKLLLSDSGFYLCAWNPSGGQPQHFGDGTRLSIL.

This clone was picked up one time. V and J are TRBV12-5 and TRBJ2-5; 14 bases agree with TRBD2. After removal of 5 bases from V and 5 bases from J, the junction contained 7 bases not matched to a gene. This CDR3 has 16 amino acids. The germline V gene encodes CDR1 LGHNT and CDR2 FRNRAP. DNA for the CDR3: TGTGCTAGTGGTGAACCGGGACTAGCGGGAGCTGAGACCCAGTACTTC. It specifies CASGEPGLAGAETQYF.